This T cell receptor beta chain was sequenced during a study of shared clonotypes between healthy human individuals. The donor cohort consisted entirely of Caucasian adults residing in Nashville, Tennessee. V lost 5 bases and J lost 0; bases outside the gene matches: 6. This CDR3 spans 17 amino acids. Germline CDR1 MNHNS, CDR2 SASEGT. For sorted subsets, approximately 0.2 ug DNA per replicate equaled about 30,000 T cell genomes. Clones were sequenced by immunoSEQ multiplex PCR, and TCRdb holds only the in-frame ones, with some missing. The table records some 2,400,000 clones, nearly 97% of them present only once.

J is TRBJ2-3 and V is TRBV6-1; 12 nucleotides agree with TRBD2. The source material was naive CD4+ T cells sorted from blood. As to subset: CD45RA+ positively selected. The clonotype was recovered from a man aged 18 to 29 in good health. This CDR3 is CASSQGLAGPSTDTQYF. For the CDR3, the DNA is TGTGCCAGCAGTCAAGGACTAGCGGGGCCTAGCACAGATACGCAGTATTTT.